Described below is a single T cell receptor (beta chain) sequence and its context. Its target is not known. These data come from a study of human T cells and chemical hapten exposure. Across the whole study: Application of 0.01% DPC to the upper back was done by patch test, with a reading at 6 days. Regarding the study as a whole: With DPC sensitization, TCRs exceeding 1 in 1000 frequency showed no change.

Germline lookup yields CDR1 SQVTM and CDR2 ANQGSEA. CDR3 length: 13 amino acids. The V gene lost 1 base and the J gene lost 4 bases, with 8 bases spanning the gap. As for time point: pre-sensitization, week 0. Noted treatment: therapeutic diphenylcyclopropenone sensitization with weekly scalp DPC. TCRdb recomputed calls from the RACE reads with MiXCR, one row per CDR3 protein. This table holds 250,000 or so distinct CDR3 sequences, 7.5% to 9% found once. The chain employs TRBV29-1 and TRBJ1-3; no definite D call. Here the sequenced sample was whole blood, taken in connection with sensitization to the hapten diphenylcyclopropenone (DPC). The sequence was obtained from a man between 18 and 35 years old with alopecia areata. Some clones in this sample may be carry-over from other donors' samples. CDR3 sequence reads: CSVEGVSGNTIYF. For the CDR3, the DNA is TGCAGCGTTGAAGGTGTGTCCGGAAACACCATATATTTT.